Detailed here is one T cell receptor beta chain. This clone's antigen is unknown. Nothing much larger sits one base from this clone, and base qualities are not available. The sample is drawn from a study of cytomegalovirus exposure and HLA in healthy donors (TCRdb year 2017). Context from the whole study: An earlier analysis of approximately 640 of the donors reported approximately 290 Gb of sequence data and 117 million unique TCR beta sequences from 190 million or so T cells. An early release covering roughly 640 HLA-typed donors comprised about 300 gigabases of sequencing data and about 90 million unique TCR sequences. Among the roughly 390 genotyped donors, around 81% belonged to the genetic ancestry cluster associated with self-reported Caucasian donors. The study aimed to test whether cataloging public T cell receptors could reveal signatures of past pathogen exposure. Using immunosequencing, the study profiled T cell repertoires from 500 to 800 subjects and related those repertoires to cytomegalovirus serostatus. A separate validation cohort of 90 to 150 different subjects was used in addition to the 666-subject first cohort. To predict cytomegalovirus infection status, the study brought together high-throughput TCR immunosequencing, statistical association of individual TCRs with disease status, and machine learning. To study patterns of TCR occurrence, a later analysis re-analyzed previously published TCR beta repertoires from 650 to 750 donors and added high-resolution HLA genotyping. Rather than drawing on any new phenotypic data, the later analysis identified candidate immune exposures from TCR beta sequences and the way those sequences occurred across donors. An earlier analysis of several hundred of the donors used high-throughput TCR beta sequencing to judge whether each TCR beta V gene segment behaved as functional or pseudogenic. Donor age, sex, ethnicity and CMV serostatus were compiled together with the repertoire data. Genome-wide SNP genotypes for about three fifths of the roughly 670 donors were used in a later genetic analysis, which treated that subset as a discovery cohort. All discovery cohort repertoires had been generated on a single sequencing platform. Class I and class II HLA loci were covered by the typing at four-digit resolution. Typing coverage differed by locus: A, B, C, DRB1 and DQB1 were typed in about 629-640 donors, DQA1 in 522, DPA1 in around 610, and DPB1 in 472. Several DR-DQ haplotypes were handled as single units for association and clustering because linkage in the cohort was strong. Among some 410 genotyped donors of the cohort, an average of approximately 240,000 unique TCR beta nucleotide sequences were sequenced per donor, roughly 20% of them non-productive. Points the paper makes about the study in general: A total of fewer than 200 TCR beta chains were listed by the study as associated with cytomegalovirus. Most CMV-associated TCR beta chains appeared to be HLA-restricted in a later analysis, and the HLA associations seemed to be driven largely by CMV exposure. According to a later genetic analysis, donors in an Asian-associated ancestry cluster had fewer N-insertions in productive TCRs than the approximately 630-donor mean. In a later analysis, some 18,000 TCR beta sequences were associated with specific HLA alleles at a false discovery rate of 0.05. In an earlier analysis of approximately 600 of the donors, most TCR beta V segments were observed in productive rearrangements about 87% or about 30% of the time, broadly matching IMGT annotations. A further reported finding was that TCR beta sequences accurately predicted the HLA-A and HLA-B alleles for most subjects in the first cohort. A cluster of highly shared sequence variants was judged likely to be a technical artifact of the sequencing pipeline. The cohort was sequenced for TCR beta chains only, and without alpha or paired-chain data the features that could be detected were limited. V-gene and J-gene trimming of TCR beta chains was associated with a missense DCLRE1C variant in a later genetic analysis, and the association was replicated in an independent cohort. Because HLA typing was missing for some donors at each locus, association tests included only the typed subset. Compared with equally common non-associated chains, HLA-associated TCR beta chains in a later analysis were more clonally expanded and had lower generation probabilities. Because counts were too low, about 17 rarely observed V segments, including chromosome 9 orphons, were excluded from the earlier analysis of about 500 of the donors. A few of the identified cytomegalovirus-associated TCR beta chains were confirmed in vitro to be specific for cytomegalovirus antigens. Most TCR sequences were seen in very few donors, while some public TCRs were found in many individuals. Correlated functional status among segregating V segments might reflect linkage disequilibrium, but an unknown experimental factor could not be ruled out. Several of the top co-occurrence clusters appeared to be linked to parvovirus B19, influenza, CMV and Epstein-Barr virus, according to a later analysis. The authors suggested that the approach could potentially be generalized to other disease states and immunological phenotypes. Cytomegalovirus status was reported to be diagnosed by the classifier with high specificity and sensitivity in both the original and validation cohorts. Some IMGT-functional V segments, including TRBV6-2 and TRBV6-3, could not be distinguished by the 87-base-pair reads and were therefore excluded. Presence/absence analyses assumed roughly uniform sequencing depth across donors, an assumption that may not hold. CMV serostatus was the only immune exposure information available for the cohort. When HLA alleles, especially DR and DQ, strongly co-occurred, attributing TCR associations to individual alleles was difficult. In a later analysis, the rate of TCR association differed among HLA loci, with DRB1 alleles having the most associated TCRs and HLA-C alleles having the fewest.

The junction shows trimming of 3 bases on V and 6 bases on J, and the gene matches do not reach 10 bases of it. The germline V gene (reference sequence) sets CDR1 to GTSNPN and CDR2 to SVGIG. The CDR3 numbers 15 residues from cysteine through phenylalanine. Just CDR3 DNA is preserved here, 45 bases in frame from base 1. The library relied on the immunoSEQ multiplex PCR assay. For the multiplex PCR, a mixture combining 60 forward primers for TCR Vbeta segments and 13 reverse primers for TCR Jbeta segments was used. Amplification of the CDR3 region of rearranged TCR beta genes was performed with a multiplex PCR assay on genomic DNA. The Illumina HiSeq System was used to sequence the amplified TCR beta libraries as 87-base-pair reads. Per the original workflow: In a later analysis, roughly 80 million unique TCR beta chains were counted across the roughly 610 repertoires, and about 10 million of these chains were shared by at least two donors. Raw reads were error-corrected and collapsed into unique sequences by a nearest-neighbor algorithm in which closely related sequences were merged to remove PCR and sequencing errors. V, D and J gene segments were assigned by aligning CDR3 sequences to IMGT reference sequences. Each retained sequence needed at least a six-nucleotide match to both a V gene segment and a J gene segment. A rearrangement was called productive if the CDR3 had no stop codons and remained in frame with V and J, and every other rearrangement was called non-productive. CDR3 was defined according to IMGT convention as the region running from the second conserved V-encoded cysteine to the conserved J-encoded phenylalanine. Sequences without an unambiguous match to a single V gene segment were excluded from the earlier analysis of a few hundred of the donors. In an earlier analysis of approximately 590 of the donors, V segments were called functional above 56.7% productive rearrangements and were called segregating when the between-donor standard deviation exceeded 5%. To diagnose cytomegalovirus status from the catalog of TCR beta chain sequences, a statistical classification framework was built. V and J gene assignment, in a later analysis, came from comparing TCR nucleotide sequences with IMGT/GENE-DB human TR gene sequences. Using the TCRdist pipeline, a later analysis assigned CDR3 sequences along with most-parsimonious VDJ recombination scenarios. In a later analysis, each TCR beta chain was defined by its CDR3 amino acid sequence together with its V-gene family, and reads lacking a unique V-gene family were excluded. In a later analysis, 550 to 650 highly shared, low-generation-probability nucleotide sequences were removed to address suspected cross-contamination and a sequencing artifact. For each public chain, a later analysis derived a clonal expansion index from normalized ranks of inferred template counts within each repertoire. In a later analysis, generation probabilities were computed using a VDJ recombination model fitted to out-of-frame rearrangements, and the results were checked against IGoR. A later analysis scored TCR-TCR, TCR-HLA and TCR-CMV co-occurrence with hypergeometric tests, applying a repertoire-size bias correction to TCR pairs. In a later analysis, false discovery rates were estimated by permuting HLA or CMV assignments 20 times. In a later analysis, co-occurring TCRs were grouped with DBSCAN, and TCRdist sequence similarity was added when clustering was performed within HLA-allele-positive subsets. Co-occurrence clustering excluded repertoires with fewer than 30,000 or more than 120,000 public chains, plus five with anomalous nucleotide sharing. Sourced from immuneACCESS, this table was stored by TCRdb with only in-frame sequences that have V and J called. A share of the clones is absent; for the studies checked, an unresolved V gene accounts for under half, and the remainder has no known explanation. Clonal size and the V and J genes are those of that table, whereas D and trimming came from the DNA. The sample table records over 150,000 clones; 84% of these occur just once. The top ten constitute more than 4% of the sample.

The cohort consisted of 600 or so healthy bone marrow donors. Cohort members were all nominally healthy when sampled, although unrecorded immune exposures were likely present. The donor tested CMV seropositive and was one of the 289 seropositive cohort members. A peripheral blood sample was collected from each donor, and TCR beta sequencing was performed on peripheral blood mononuclear cells. The Qiagen DNeasy Blood Extraction Kit was used to extract genomic DNA from the blood cell samples. The sequence is built from TRBV30 and TRBJ2-2, and 7 junctional nucleotides match TRBD1. The source material was PBMCs. This TCR derives from a girl aged 5-17 years in good health and CMV-seropositive. The CDR3 protein sequence reads: CAWRPWDSPAGELFF. The DNA reads TGTGCCTGGAGACCTTGGGACAGCCCCGCCGGGGAGCTGTTTTTT.